What follows are 14 T cell receptor beta chains derived from one specimen sequenced in a study of breast tumors, draining lymph nodes, adjacent tissues. Via MiXCR, TCRdb re-called the multiplex PCR reads, giving one row per CDR3 protein. Among around 190,000 distinct CDR3 sequences listed, 30% to 35% were seen once. Samples came from axillary lymph nodes draining the breast cancer. Sequenced: axillary lymph node tissue. The receptors were sampled from a female donor with breast cancer. Some clones in this sample may be carry-over from other donors' samples.

This clonotype was seen ten or more times. The V gene is TRBV19, the J gene TRBJ2-7; D is undetermined. V was cut by 5 bases and J by 4 bases, with 15 bases left in between. The CDR3 is 14 amino acids. Germline loops: CDR1 LNHDA, CDR2 SQIVND (reference sequence). The CDR3 nucleotides are TGTGCCAGTAGTTCTTGGTCCCAGACATACGAGCAGTACTTC. Amino acids: CASSSWSQTYEQYF.

This clonotype was observed at least ten times. Since the CDR3 does not end with the conserved phenylalanine or tryptophan, this likely comes from a read error. The limits of the CDR3 on the DNA are not certain, so only TCRdb's listed CDR3 is given. The chain links TRBV11-3 to TRBJ1-2; the tabulated D call, TRBD1, remains unverified against the DNA. The CDR3 has 9 residues if both end residues are counted. Germline CDR1 reads SGHNT; CDR2 reads YENEEA. The CDR3 protein is CASSPERGL.

CDR3: CASSPATRGRTDTQYF. DNA for the CDR3: TGTGCCAGCTCACCAGCTACCAGGGGGCGGACAGATACGCAGTATTTT. The gene calls are TRBV18 and TRBJ2-3; TRBD1 agrees at 8 bases. Trimming at V came to 2 bases and at J to 3 bases, leaving 7 bases not matched to a gene. The CDR3 spans 16 residues. Germline CDR1 is KGHSH and CDR2 is LQKENI. Complete variable domain (other parts from reference TRBV18 and TRBJ2-3): NAGVMQNPRHLVRRRGQEARLRCSPMKGHSHVYWYRQLPEEGLKFMVYLQKENIIDESGMPKERFSAEFPKEGPSILRIQQVVRGDSAAYFCASSPATRGRTDTQYFGPGTRLTVL.

The table lists this clonotype with many counts. This sequence joins TRBV19 and TRBJ1-5; the D gene is possibly TRBD1 (5 bases). This CDR3 has 13 residues. V was shortened by 5 bases and J by 9 bases, with 14 bases between the two germline ends. Germline V gives CDR1 LNHDA, CDR2 SQIVND (reference sequence). CDR3 residues: CASSGGLFGPQHF. The CDR3, as DNA: TGTGCCAGTAGTGGGGGACTCTTTGGGCCCCAGCATTTT.

This clonotype was observed at least ten times. The V gene is TRBV11-3, the J gene TRBJ2-1; the match to TRBD2 covers 9 bases. V dropped 5 bases and J dropped 6; count of bases not matched to a gene: 8. The CDR3 consists of 15 residues. Germline V lookup: CDR1 SGHNT, CDR2 YENEEA. CDR3 in amino acids: CASSPSGKGSNEQFF. The CDR3 DNA follows: TGTGCCAGCAGCCCTAGCGGGAAGGGGAGCAATGAGCAGTTCTTC.

J is TRBJ2-6 and V is TRBV20-1; no reliable D call. The ends were cut back, 4 bases at V and 0 bases at J, with 10 bases in the middle. Germline V gives CDR1 DFQATT, CDR2 SNEGSKA (reference sequence). This CDR3 is built from 15 residues. The DNA of the CDR3 is TGCAGTGCTAATAAATTAAACTCTGGGGCCAACGTCCTGACTTTC. Protein product: CSANKLNSGANVLTF.

In this sample, this clonotype turned up a few times. V usage is TRBV27 and J usage is TRBJ1-6, with no clear D. With 4 bases removed from V and 9 bases from J, the gap between germline ends came to 13 bases. Germline values: CDR1 MNHEY, CDR2 SMNVEV (reference sequence). This CDR3 is 14 amino acids long. The CDR3 sequence is CASSSIHIVSPLHF. CDR3 sequence (DNA): TGTGCCAGCAGTTCTATTCATATCGTTTCACCCCTCCACTTT.

The V call is TRBV7-9, the J call TRBJ2-5, with D perhaps TRBD1 or TRBD2 (5 bases each). This CDR3 contains 13 residues. Between the trimmed V and J ends, which lost 5 bases and 6 bases, there was a span of 13 bases. CDR1 and CDR2 (germline): SEHNR, FQNEAQ (reference sequence). The CDR3 region has the DNA TGTGCCAGCAGCGGATGGGGGTCAAAGACCCAGTACTTC. As protein: CASSGWGSKTQYF. Drawing the rest from reference TRBV7-9 and TRBJ2-5, the complete variable domain is DTGVSQNPRHKITKRGQNVTFRCDPISEHNRLYWYRQTLGQGPEFLTYFQNEAQLEKSRLLSDRFSAERPKGSFSTLEIQRTEQGDSAMYLCASSGWGSKTQYFGPGTRLLVL.

This clonotype was seen more than once but under ten times. The chain employs TRBV27 and TRBJ1-4; TRBD1 aligns across 8 bases. The CDR3 loop spans 13 amino acids. V lost 6 bases, J lost 8 bases, and 5 bases stayed unmatched. CDR1 and CDR2 (germline): MNHEY, SMNVEV (reference sequence). The CDR3 loop is CASRTGGVEKLFF. CDR3 DNA sequence: TGTGCCAGCAGAACAGGGGGAGTAGAAAAACTGTTTTTT.

The sample holds many counts of this clonotype. A read error may account for a junction end that differs from germline. This sequence joins TRBV7-2 and TRBJ2-7; a weak D match, TRBD2 (7 bases). The CDR3 contains 15 residues. Germline assignment: CDR1 SGHTA and CDR2 FQGNSA. CDR3 DNA sequence: TGTGCCAACAGCTTAATGGGGGAGGGGGCCTACGAGCAGTACTTC. It translates to CANSLMGEGAYEQYF.

This clonotype was seen at least ten times. The junction shows a germline mismatch at one end, possibly a read error. This chain links TRBV7-7 with TRBJ2-1; 10 bases are a match to TRBD1. Germline CDR1 is SSHAT and CDR2 is FNYEAQ (reference sequence). This CDR3 spans 15 amino acids. The chain's CDR3 is CASSIRQGAYNEQFF. CDR3 DNA sequence: TGTGCTAGCAGCATAAGACAGGGGGCTTACAATGAGCAGTTCTTC.

The gene calls are TRBV2 and TRBJ2-5; D is ambiguous. Per the germline V gene, CDR1 is SNHLY and CDR2 is FYNNEI. This CDR3 is built from 11 residues. V shed 6 bases and J shed 5 bases, with 7 bases lying between them. CDR3 in amino acids: CASRKGETQYF. CDR3 nucleotides: TGTGCCAGCAGAAAAGGGGAGACCCAGTACTTC.

This clonotype was detected many times. CDR3: CASSWTGGNSPLHF. The CDR3 nucleotides read TGTGCCAGCAGTTGGACAGGGGGCAATTCACCCCTCCACTTT. This rearrangement joins TRBV3-1 to TRBJ1-6; TRBD1 aligns across 11 bases. V was pared by 6 bases and J by 7 bases, with 2 bases of the junction left unmatched. The germline CDR1 and CDR2 sequences are LGHDT and YNNKEL (reference sequence). There are 14 residues in the CDR3.

The J gene is TRBJ2-7, the V gene TRBV12-3 or TRBV12-4, with 11 nucleotides matching TRBD1. V was clipped by 5 bases and J by 3 bases; unmatched bases: 9. The CDR3 has 16 amino acids. Here the CDR3 reads CASSRLGTGGCYEQYF. Here the CDR3 DNA reads TGTGCCAGCAGTCGCCTCGGGACAGGGGGGTGCTACGAGCAGTACTTC.